The 7 T cell receptor beta chains listed next were all sequenced from one sample in a study of cytomegalovirus exposure and HLA in healthy donors. Researchers ran the PCR with 60 Vbeta and 13 Jbeta primers. Using immunoSEQ multiplex PCR, the repertoire was profiled, and TCRdb retains in-frame clones only, with some absent. The table records more than 100,000 clones, 15% of them present only once. The sequenced sample consisted of PBMCs. The receptors were gathered from a woman under 30 in good health and CMV-seronegative.

This clone was recorded a few times. V usage is TRBV7-9 and J usage is TRBJ1-3, with D unresolved. Trimming took 3 bases from V and 0 from J, leaving 6 bases between them. Looked up from germline, CDR1 is SEHNR and CDR2 is FQNEAQ (reference sequence). The CDR3 contains 14 residues. Here the CDR3 DNA reads TGTGCCAGCAGCTTGAGCCTCTCTGGAAACACCATATATTTT. This translates into CASSLSLSGNTIYF.

This chain uses TRBV9 with TRBJ1-3; D is perhaps TRBD1 (6 bases). The V gene's germline CDR1 is SGDLS and CDR2 YYNGEE. Trimming pared 4 bases from V and 4 bases from J, leaving 12 bases between. This CDR3 contains 14 residues. The CDR3: CASSSGGRGNTIYF. The CDR3 DNA reads TGTGCCAGCAGCAGCGGGGGCAGGGGAAACACCATATATTTT.

This clone was picked up a small number of times. The DNA for the CDR3 is TGTGCCACCAGCAGAGATCAGAGGGGACGGGGGAATGAGCAGTTCTTC. Translated: CATSRDQRGRGNEQFF. The rearrangement joins TRBV15 to TRBJ2-1, with D possibly being TRBD2 (6 bases). The CDR3 runs to 16 residues. Germline CDR1 and CDR2: LNHNV and YYDKDF (reference sequence). Trimming took off 0 bases at V and 7 bases at J, with 16 bases between the two ends.

This clone was detected only a few times. V usage is TRBV7-8 and J usage is TRBJ2-1, with D maybe TRBD1 (6 bases). CDR1 and CDR2 from the germline V gene are SGHVS and FQNEAQ. The CDR3 is 16 amino acids. V lost 5 bases and J lost 9, with 23 bases in between. The CDR3 is CASSKRQASRYGEQFF. CDR3 nucleotides: TGTGCCAGCAGCAAGAGACAGGCCTCTCGCTACGGTGAGCAGTTCTTC.

This clone came up a few times. V usage is TRBV19 and J usage is TRBJ1-6; D remains unclear. In germline, CDR1 is LNHDA, CDR2 SQIVND (reference sequence). V was clipped by 4 bases and J by 12 bases, with 13 bases between them. The CDR3 contains 13 residues. CDR3 region: CASSTFLVEPLHF. The CDR3 DNA follows: TGTGCCAGTAGTACGTTCCTAGTAGAACCCCTCCACTTT.

The chain employs TRBV7-2 and TRBJ1-1; no clear D. Germline V gene lookup returns CDR1 SGHTA and CDR2 FQGNSA. Trimming took off 0 bases at V and 3 bases at J, with 11 bases between the two ends. The CDR3 sequence is 15 residues long. The CDR3 here is CASSLALGRDTEAFF. The DNA of the CDR3 is TGTGCCAGCAGCTTAGCGTTAGGCCGGGACACTGAAGCTTTCTTT.

Only a few counts were recorded for this clone. The gene calls are TRBV7-9 and TRBJ2-2; D gene ambiguous. This CDR3 contains 16 residues. Trimming stripped 7 bases from V and 2 bases from J, with 17 bases between. Germline V gene lookup returns CDR1 SEHNR and CDR2 FQNEAQ (reference sequence). The DNA of the CDR3 is TGTGCCAGCACCGACGATGGGCTTCTTAACACCGGGGAGCTGTTTTTT. Translating it yields CASTDDGLLNTGELFF.